These T cell receptor beta chains were read from a single sample in a study of molecular identifiers for immune sequencing clone quantification. TCRdb called the PCR reads again in MiXCR, with one record for every CDR3 protein. This sample has 550,000 to 750,000 distinct CDR3 sequences, with 20% found just once. The sequenced material came from naive CD8+ T cells from blood, with Jurkat cell RNA spiked in. Source of these receptors: a human donor in good health. Some libraries in this study had Jurkat cell RNA spiked in. Both conserved end residues are part of each CDR3. A D gene is named only where the DNA matches it firmly. Clone size is not always given. Where it is, it says once, few, many or a class for expanded clones.

NA | TRBJ1-4 | TRBV18 | few | CASSPEAGFNEKLFF | TGTGCCAGCTCACCGGAGGCAGGGTTTAATGAAAAACTGTTTTTT
TRBD2 | TRBJ2-7 | TRBV19 | NA | CASSMEAGGSSYEQCF | TGTGCCAGTAGTATGGAAGCGGGCGGGAGCTCCTACGAGCAGTGCTTC
NA | TRBJ1-1 | TRBV7-9 | NA | CASRAILDTEAFF | TGTGCCAGCAGGGCTATCTTGGACACTGAAGCTTTCTTT
TRBD1 | TRBJ1-1 | TRBV9 | many | CASSNPSTDRGEGSNTEAFF | TGTGCCAGCAGCAACCCCTCCACGGACAGGGGCGAAGGGAGTAACACTGAAGCTTTCTTT
TRBD1 | TRBJ1-1 | TRBV20-1 | NA | CSATHGQGIAEAFF | TGCAGTGCCACCCACGGACAGGGTATTGCTGAAGCTTTCTTT
TRBD1 | TRBJ1-1 | TRBV6-2/TRBV6-3 | many | CASRYTGGFAEAFF | TGTGCCAGCAGGTACACAGGGGGCTTCGCTGAAGCTTTCTTT
TRBD1 | TRBJ1-2 | TRBV2 | many | CASRSGTGGNYGYTF | TGTGCCAGCAGGTCCGGGACAGGAGGAAACTATGGCTACACCTTC
NA | TRBJ2-3 | TRBV6-2/TRBV6-3 | many | CASRTLGKDTQYF | TGTGCCAGCAGGACTTTGGGGAAAGATACGCAGTATTTT
NA | TRBJ1-2 | TRBV27 | few | CATHGHYGYTF | TGTGCCACACATGGCCACTATGGCTACACCTTC
TRBD2 | TRBJ2-1 | TRBV7-3 | many | CASSREATSYNEQFF | TGTGCCAGCAGCCGGGAGGCGACCTCCTACAATGAGCAGTTCTTC
NA | TRBJ1-4 | TRBV12-3/TRBV12-4 | many | CASSPTAEKLFF | TGTGCCAGCAGTCCGACAGCCGAAAAACTGTTTTTT
NA | TRBJ2-3 | TRBV2 | many | CANLGGVPSTDTQYF | TGTGCCAACCTTGGCGGAGTCCCTAGCACAGATACGCAGTATTTT
TRBD2 | TRBJ2-7 | TRBV28 | many | CASSLWRGMEEQYF | TGTGCCAGCAGTTTATGGCGGGGGATGGAAGAGCAGTACTTC
NA | TRBJ2-1 | TRBV27 | few | CASSHSGPSGLYEQFF | TGTGCCAGCAGTCACAGCGGTCCCAGCGGATTATATGAGCAGTTCTTC
NA | TRBJ2-2 | TRBV7-9 | many | CASSSPRGSTGELFF | TGTGCCAGCAGCTCCCCCCGGGGGAGCACCGGGGAGCTGTTTTTT
TRBD2 | TRBJ2-3 | TRBV4-1 | many | CASSPGGGATDTQYF | TGCGCCAGCAGCCCAGGCGGGGGAGCCACAGATACGCAGTATTTT
NA | TRBJ1-5 | TRBV2 | many | CASSLTESNQPQHF | TGTGCCAGCAGCCTCACGGAGAGCAATCAGCCCCAGCATTTT
NA | TRBJ2-7 | TRBV6-2/TRBV6-3 | many | CASSYEPYDSGEQYF | TGTGCCAGCAGTTACGAGCCGTACGATTCGGGCGAGCAGTACTTC
TRBD2 | TRBJ2-3 | TRBV6-2/TRBV6-3 | many | CASSYPGLVSTDTQYF | TGTGCCAGCAGTTACCCAGGACTAGTGAGCACAGATACGCAGTATTTT
TRBD2 | TRBJ2-1 | TRBV6-1 | few | CASSPKTSGSSYNEQFF | TGTGCCAGCAGTCCAAAGACTAGCGGGAGCTCCTACAATGAGCAGTTCTTC
TRBD2 | TRBJ2-1 | TRBV5-5 | few | CASQLAGFNEQFF | TGTGCCAGCCAACTAGCGGGATTCAATGAGCAGTTCTTC
NA | TRBJ2-6 | TRBV9 | many | CASSFNSGANVLTF | TGTGCCAGCAGCTTTAACTCTGGGGCCAACGTCCTGACTTTC
NA | TRBJ2-7 | TRBV29-1 | many | CSVAALNSYEQYF | TGCAGCGTTGCTGCGCTGAATTCCTACGAGCAGTACTTC
NA | TRBJ2-7 | TRBV27 | NA | CASSLAGPYSYEQYF | TGTGCCAGCAGTTTAGCAGGCCCCTACAGCTACGAGCAGTACTTC
NA | TRBJ1-1 | TRBV5-1 | many | CASSLGGTWEEAFF | TGCGCCAGCAGCTTGGGGGGGACTTGGGAGGAAGCTTTCTTT
NA | TRBJ2-5 | TRBV19 | many | CASRMGSRGKETQYF | TGTGCCAGCAGAATGGGATCCCGGGGCAAAGAGACCCAGTACTTC
NA | TRBJ2-1 | TRBV2 | few | CASILGSRSYNEQFF | TGTGCCAGCATTCTAGGGAGCCGGTCCTACAATGAGCAGTTCTTC
TRBD1 | TRBJ1-2 | TRBV14 | few | CASSQDQTGGFGYTF | TGTGCCAGCAGCCAAGATCAGACAGGGGGCTTTGGCTACACCTTC
TRBD2 | TRBJ2-3 | TRBV4-3 | many | CASSQGVKREPADTQYF | TGCGCCAGCAGCCAAGGGGTGAAGCGGGAGCCCGCAGATACGCAGTATTTT
NA | TRBJ1-1 | TRBV13 | few | CASSLGGDNTEAFF | TGTGCCAGCAGCTTAGGGGGGGATAACACTGAAGCTTTCTTT
NA | TRBJ2-3 | TRBV29-1 | many | CSVELDTQYF | TGCAGCGTTGAATTGGATACGCAGTATTTT
NA | TRBJ2-5 | TRBV12-5 | NA | CASGLPDETLRRPGPTQETQYF | TGTGCTAGTGGTTTGCCCGATGAGACCCTACGACGGCCGGGACCAACCCAAGAGACCCAGTACTTC
NA | TRBJ2-7 | TRBV4-3 | many | CASSQEWASSYEQYF | TGCGCCAGCAGCCAAGAATGGGCCAGCTCCTACGAGCAGTACTTC
NA | TRBJ2-7 | TRBV4-3 | few | CASSQSELGSYEQYF | TGCGCCAGCAGCCAATCTGAGCTTGGGTCCTACGAGCAGTACTTC
NA | TRBJ1-3 | TRBV28 | NA | CASSGASSGNTIYF | TGTGCCAGCAGTGGCGCATCCTCTGGAAACACCATATATTTT
NA | TRBJ2-7 | TRBV6-1 | few | CAGGFEQYF | TGTGCCGGGGGTTTCGAGCAGTACTTC
NA | TRBJ2-7 | TRBV4-3 | many | CASSQGQSSYEQYF | TGCGCCAGCAGCCAAGGCCAGAGCTCCTACGAGCAGTACTTC
TRBD2 | TRBJ2-7 | TRBV24-1 | many | CATSDPSGRAPYEQYF | TGTGCCACCAGTGATCCAAGCGGGAGGGCCCCCTACGAGCAGTACTTC
NA | TRBJ1-5 | TRBV12-5 | few | CATGPGMPQHF | TGTGCTACTGGCCCAGGGATGCCCCAGCATTTT
TRBD1 | TRBJ2-7 | TRBV14 | many | CASSRTGANEQYF | TGTGCCAGCAGCCGGACAGGGGCCAACGAGCAGTACTTC
NA | TRBJ1-2 | TRBV4-3 | NA | CASSPEAASDYGYTF | TGCGCCAGCAGCCCCGAGGCAGCTTCTGACTATGGCTACACCTTC
TRBD1 | TRBJ2-4 | TRBV6-2/TRBV6-3 | many | CASSNLLTGVAKNIQYF | TGTGCCAGCAGTAACCTTTTAACAGGGGTAGCCAAAAACATTCAGTACTTC